This T cell receptor (beta chain) is from a study of control samples from healthy donors and cancer patients. In germline, CDR1 is SGDLS, CDR2 YYNGEE. V lost 4 bases and J lost 2, with 4 bases in between. CDR3 length: 12 amino acids. The data were produced by immunoSEQ multiplex PCR, yet TCRdb's version contains in-frame clones alone and is incomplete. The table shows some 150,000 clones, with roughly 95% occurring only once. The sequencing sample was made of blood. The receptor comes from a woman aged 25 to 39 in good health. The chain combines TRBV9 with TRBJ1-3; D call uncertain. The CDR3, as DNA: TGTGCCAGCAGCCTCCCTGGAAACACCATATATTTT. It specifies CASSLPGNTIYF.